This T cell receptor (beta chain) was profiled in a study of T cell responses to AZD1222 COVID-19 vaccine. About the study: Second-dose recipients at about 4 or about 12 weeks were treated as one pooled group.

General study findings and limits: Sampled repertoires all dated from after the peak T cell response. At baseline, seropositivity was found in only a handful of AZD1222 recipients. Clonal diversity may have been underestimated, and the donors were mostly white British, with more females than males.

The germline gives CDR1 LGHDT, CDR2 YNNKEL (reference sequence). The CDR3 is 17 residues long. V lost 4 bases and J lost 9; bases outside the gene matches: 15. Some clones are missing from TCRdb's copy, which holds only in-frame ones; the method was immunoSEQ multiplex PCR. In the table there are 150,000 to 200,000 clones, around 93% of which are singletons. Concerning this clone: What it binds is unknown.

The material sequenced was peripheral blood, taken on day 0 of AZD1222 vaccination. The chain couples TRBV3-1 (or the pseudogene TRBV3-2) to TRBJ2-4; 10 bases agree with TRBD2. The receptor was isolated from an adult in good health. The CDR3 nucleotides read TGTGCCAGCAGCCCCGAAGGGGTTAGCGGGAGGTGGATCATTCAGTACTTC. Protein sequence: CASSPEGVSGRWIIQYF.